This T cell receptor (beta chain) was sequenced during a study of cytomegalovirus exposure and HLA in healthy donors. Looked up from germline, CDR1 is SGHVS and CDR2 is FNYEAQ. The CDR3 contains 16 residues. Trimming cost V 5 bases and J 4 bases, with 20 bases left between them. General observations from the study: Most TCR sequences were rare, but some public TCRs occurred in many donors. Sequencing likely caused a cluster of highly shared sequence variants.

Amplification used 60 Vbeta primers and 13 Jbeta primers. Produced via immunoSEQ multiplex PCR; TCRdb's table is partial and in-frame only. The sample contains some 150,000 clones, around four fifths of which appear only once. With regard to this clone: Its antigen is undetermined.

The chain combines TRBV7-6 with TRBJ2-5; D is perhaps TRBD2 (6 bases). Sequencing input: PBMCs. The sequence was obtained from a woman aged 45-60 years in good health and CMV-seronegative. Here the CDR3 reads CASSIGVAVLGETQYF. The CDR3 DNA reads as TGTGCCAGCAGCATAGGGGTAGCGGTTCTTGGAGAGACCCAGTACTTC.